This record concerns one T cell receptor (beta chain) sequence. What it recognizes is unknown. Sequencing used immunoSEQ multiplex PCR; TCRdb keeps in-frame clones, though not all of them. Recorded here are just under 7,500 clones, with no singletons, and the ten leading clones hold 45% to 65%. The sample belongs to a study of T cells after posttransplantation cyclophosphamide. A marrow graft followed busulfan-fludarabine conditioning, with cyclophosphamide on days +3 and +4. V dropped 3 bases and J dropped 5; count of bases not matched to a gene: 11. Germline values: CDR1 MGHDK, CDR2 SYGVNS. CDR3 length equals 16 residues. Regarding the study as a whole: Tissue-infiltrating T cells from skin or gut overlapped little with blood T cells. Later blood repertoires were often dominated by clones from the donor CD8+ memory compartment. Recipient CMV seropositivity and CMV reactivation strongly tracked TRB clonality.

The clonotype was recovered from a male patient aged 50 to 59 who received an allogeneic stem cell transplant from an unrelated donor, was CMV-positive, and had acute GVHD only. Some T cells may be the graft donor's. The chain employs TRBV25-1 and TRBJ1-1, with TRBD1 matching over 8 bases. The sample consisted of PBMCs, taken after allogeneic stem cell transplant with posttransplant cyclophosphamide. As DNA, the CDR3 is TGTGCCAGCAGTGAGCCGGATAGGACAGGGAATACTGAAGCTTTCTTT. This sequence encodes CASSEPDRTGNTEAFF.